These 10 T cell receptor beta chains were sequenced from one sample in a study of CD8 T cells in ankylosing spondylitis. MiXCR was run by TCRdb on the 5' RACE reads, yielding one entry per CDR3 protein. Of tens of thousands of distinct CDR3 sequences in the sample, about 6.2% are singletons; the top ten hold under 6%. The sample consisted of synovial fluid, either unsorted or a sorted T cell fraction (not recorded which). The receptors come from a male donor with ankylosing spondylitis.

The chain combines TRBV10-3 with TRBJ2-3; 7 positions agree with TRBD2. Per germline, CDR1 ENHRY and CDR2 SYGVKD. The junction had 9 bases not matched to a gene; V was cut back by 0 bases and J by 0 bases. This CDR3 is built from 18 residues. The CDR3 sequence: CAISESLMGGRSTDTQYF. The CDR3 bases are TGTGCCATCAGTGAGTCGTTGATGGGAGGGAGAAGCACAGATACGCAGTATTTT.

This clonotype occurred many times. The V and J genes are TRBV7-9 and TRBJ2-1; 7 bases are shared with TRBD2. Germline CDR1 is SEHNR and CDR2 is FQNEAQ (reference sequence). This CDR3 contains 13 residues. J lost 9 bases, V lost 3 bases, and 5 bases had no gene match. The CDR3 bases are TGTGCCAGCAGCTTCGCGGGAGTAGGTGAGCAGTTCTTC. Encoded protein: CASSFAGVGEQFF.

Within the sample, this clonotype is medium-sized. The rearrangement joins TRBV7-2 to TRBJ2-5; D possibly matches TRBD1 or TRBD2 (6 bases each). The V gene lost 5 bases and the J gene lost 3 bases, with 19 bases spanning the gap. The germline V gene has CDR1 SGHTA and CDR2 FQGNSA. CDR3 size: 16 residues. The CDR3 nucleotides are TGTGCCAGCAGCCTATTAGCCGGAGGGGGTAAAGAGACCCAGTACTTC. Protein product: CASSLLAGGGKETQYF.

The J gene is TRBJ2-2, the V gene TRBV12-3 or TRBV12-4, with a possible D match to TRBD1 (6 bases). Trimming shortened V by 6 bases and J by 6 bases, and 11 bases separated the two germline ends. The CDR3 runs to 13 residues. The CDR3 DNA is TGTGCCAGCAGCGGGACAAGATCCGGGGAGCTGTTTTTT. This translates into CASSGTRSGELFF.

The J gene is TRBJ2-1, the V gene TRBV7-2; tentatively, D is TRBD1 or TRBD2 (5 bases each). Germline V gene lookup returns CDR1 SGHTA and CDR2 FQGNSA. The CDR3 totals 16 residues. The V and J ends lost 6 bases and 1 base respectively, with 16 bases between them. Written as DNA, the CDR3 is TGTGCCAGCAGACACCGTGGGGGAGCATCCTACAATGAGCAGTTCTTC. Protein sequence: CASRHRGGASYNEQFF.

This clonotype was counted many times. The rearrangement links TRBV7-9 to TRBJ1-3, with unresolved D. V was pared by 8 bases and J by 0 bases, with 11 bases between. The CDR3 has 14 residues. Germline V gene data show CDR1 as SEHNR and CDR2 as FQNEAQ (reference sequence). The CDR3 sequence: CASLPDLSGNTIYF. The CDR3 DNA reads TGTGCCAGCCTGCCCGATCTCTCTGGAAACACCATATATTTT.

At least ten counts were recorded for this clonotype. The rearrangement joins TRBV7-3 to TRBJ2-1, with D uncertain. The CDR3 extends over 16 amino acids. Between the trimmed V and J ends, which lost 2 bases and 0 bases, there was a span of 11 bases. The germline gives CDR1 SGHTA, CDR2 FQGTGA. The DNA for the CDR3 is TGTGCCAGCAGCTTATATCTGCGAAACTCCTACAATGAGCAGTTCTTC. Its protein product is CASSLYLRNSYNEQFF.

There are many counts of this clonotype. The rearrangement uses TRBV5-1 and TRBJ2-7; 7 nucleotides line up with TRBD2. Germline CDR1 and CDR2: SGHRS and YFSETQ. The CDR3 contains 15 residues. Unmatched junction bases numbered 5, after V lost 0 bases and J lost 2 bases. The CDR3 loop reads CASSLGLAGTYEQYF. The CDR3 DNA is TGCGCCAGCAGCTTGGGACTAGCTGGAACCTACGAGCAGTACTTC.

This clonotype has just a few counts. V and J are TRBV19 and TRBJ2-7; D is undetermined. CDR1 is LNHDA, CDR2 SQIVND, per germline (reference sequence). The CDR3 covers 13 residues. V was cut by 3 bases and J by 0 bases, with 6 bases left in between. The CDR3 DNA follows: TGTGCCAGTAGTATCTCGGACTCCTACGAGCAGTACTTC. It is translated as CASSISDSYEQYF.

This clonotype was found many times. The V gene is TRBV18, the J gene TRBJ1-2, with 7 nucleotides matching TRBD1. Trimming took 5 bases from V and 2 from J; bases not matched to a gene: 5. CDR3 size: 14 residues. Germline V gene sequence: CDR1 KGHSH, CDR2 LQKENI. For the CDR3, the DNA is TGTGCCAGCTCAAAGGGGGACAGAAACTATGGCTACACCTTC. Amino acid sequence: CASSKGDRNYGYTF. Supplemented by reference TRBV18 and TRBJ1-2, the full variable domain reads NAGVMQNPRHLVRRRGQEARLRCSPMKGHSHVYWYRQLPEEGLKFMVYLQKENIIDESGMPKERFSAEFPKEGPSILRIQQVVRGDSAAYFCASSKGDRNYGYTFGSGTRLTVV.